This T cell receptor (beta chain) came from a study of blood T cell repertoires in COVID-19. Study as a whole: PBMCs, B-cell-depleted T cells, or T cells were the source of the cDNA or gDNA that made up the material.

The table came from immunoSEQ multiplex PCR; TCRdb's copy has only in-frame clones and leaves some out. The repertoire has roughly 160,000 clones, 86% of them found once; the top ten carry around 8.2%. In germline, CDR1 is SNHLY, CDR2 FYNNEI. Trimming shortened V by 8 bases and J by 0 bases, and 14 bases separated the two germline ends. The CDR3 runs to 14 residues. This sequence was found in a man aged 60-69 years with acute or convalescent COVID-19. This chain links TRBV2 with TRBJ2-7; possibly TRBD2 for D (5 bases). Sequencing was done on a sample of peripheral blood. CDR3 in amino acids: CASVRTGSSYEQYF. CDR3 sequence (DNA): TGTGCCAGCGTTAGGACTGGGAGCTCCTACGAGCAGTACTTC. The full variable domain, with the rest looked up from reference TRBV2 and TRBJ2-7, is EPEVTQTPSHQVTQMGQEVILRCVPISNHLYFYWYRQILGQKVEFLVSFYNNEISEKSEIFDDQFSVERPDGSNFTLKIRSTKLEDSAMYFCASVRTGSSYEQYFGPGTRLTVT.